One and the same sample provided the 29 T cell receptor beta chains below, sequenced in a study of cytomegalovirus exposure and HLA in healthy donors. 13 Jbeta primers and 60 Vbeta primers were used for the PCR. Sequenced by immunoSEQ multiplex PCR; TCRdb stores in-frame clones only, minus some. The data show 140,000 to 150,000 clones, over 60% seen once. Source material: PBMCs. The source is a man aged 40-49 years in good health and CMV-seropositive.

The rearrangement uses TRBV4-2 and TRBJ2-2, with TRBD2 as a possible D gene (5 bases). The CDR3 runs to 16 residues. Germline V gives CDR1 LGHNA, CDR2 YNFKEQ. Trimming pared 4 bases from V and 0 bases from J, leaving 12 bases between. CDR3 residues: CASSPGLRSNTGELFF. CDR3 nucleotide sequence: TGTGCCAGCAGCCCGGGGTTGAGGTCGAACACCGGGGAGCTGTTTTTT.

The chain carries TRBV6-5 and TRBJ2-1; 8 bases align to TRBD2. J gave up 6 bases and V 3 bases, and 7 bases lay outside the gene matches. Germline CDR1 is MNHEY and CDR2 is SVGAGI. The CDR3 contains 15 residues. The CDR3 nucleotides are TGTGCCAGCAGTTATGGGACTAGTAGGCCCAATGAGCAGTTCTTC. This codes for CASSYGTSRPNEQFF.

CDR3 residues: CASSLKPRNYEQYF. The CDR3 nucleotides read TGTGCCAGCAGTTTAAAGCCTAGGAACTACGAGCAGTACTTC. This chain joins TRBV27 and TRBJ2-7; D is uncertain. V lost 2 bases and J lost 3, with 11 bases in between. The CDR3 is 14 residues long. CDR1 is MNHEY, CDR2 SMNVEV, per germline (reference sequence).

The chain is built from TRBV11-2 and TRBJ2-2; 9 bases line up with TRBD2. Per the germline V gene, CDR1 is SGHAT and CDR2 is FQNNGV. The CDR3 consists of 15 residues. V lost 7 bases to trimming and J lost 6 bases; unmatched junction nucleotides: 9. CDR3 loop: CASTAVGLAPGELFF. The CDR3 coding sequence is TGTGCCAGCACCGCGGTGGGACTAGCTCCCGGGGAGCTGTTTTTT.

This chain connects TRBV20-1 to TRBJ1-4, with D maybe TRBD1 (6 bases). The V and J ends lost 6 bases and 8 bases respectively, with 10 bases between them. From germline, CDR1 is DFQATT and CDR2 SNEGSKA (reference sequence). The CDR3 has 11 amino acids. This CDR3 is CSAWGGEKLFF. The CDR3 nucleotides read TGCAGTGCCTGGGGGGGCGAAAAACTGTTTTTT.

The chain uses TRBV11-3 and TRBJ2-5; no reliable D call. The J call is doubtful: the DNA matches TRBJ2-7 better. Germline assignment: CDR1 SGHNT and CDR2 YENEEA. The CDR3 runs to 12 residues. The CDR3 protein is CASSLDRSEQYF. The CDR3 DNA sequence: TGTGCCAGCAGCTTAGATCGAAGCGAGCAGTACTTC.

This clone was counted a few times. CDR3 region: CASSFSRDSGGYGYTF. The CDR3 DNA sequence: TGTGCCAGCAGCTTCAGCCGGGACAGCGGCGGATATGGCTACACCTTC. The chain joins TRBV27 to TRBJ1-2; 7 bases match TRBD1. This CDR3 region has 16 residues. V dropped 6 bases and J dropped 5; count of bases not matched to a gene: 15. Looked up from germline, CDR1 is MNHEY and CDR2 is SMNVEV (reference sequence).

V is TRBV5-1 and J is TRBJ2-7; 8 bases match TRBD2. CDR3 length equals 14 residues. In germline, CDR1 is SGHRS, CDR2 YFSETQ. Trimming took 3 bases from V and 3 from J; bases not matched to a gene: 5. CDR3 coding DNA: TGCGCCAGCAGCTGGAGCGGGAGTTACTACGAGCAGTACTTC. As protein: CASSWSGSYYEQYF.

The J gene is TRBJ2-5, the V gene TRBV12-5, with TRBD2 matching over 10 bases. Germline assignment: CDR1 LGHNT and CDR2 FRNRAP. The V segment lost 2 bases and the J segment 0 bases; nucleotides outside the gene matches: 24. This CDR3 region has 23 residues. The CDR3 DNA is TGTGCTAGTGGTTTGCCGACCGGGACCCCGAACCACACGCTAGCGGGAGACCAAGAGACCCAGTACTTC. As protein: CASGLPTGTPNHTLAGDQETQYF. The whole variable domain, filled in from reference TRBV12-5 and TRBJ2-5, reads DARVTQTPRHKVTEMGQEVTMRCQPILGHNTVFWYRQTMMQGLELLAYFRNRAPLDDSGMPKDRFSAEMPDATLATLKIQPSEPRDSAVYFCASGLPTGTPNHTLAGDQETQYFGPGTRLLVL.

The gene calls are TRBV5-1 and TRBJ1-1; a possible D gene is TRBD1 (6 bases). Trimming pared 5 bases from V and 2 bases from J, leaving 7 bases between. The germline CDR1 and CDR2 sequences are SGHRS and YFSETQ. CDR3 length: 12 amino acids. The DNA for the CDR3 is TGCGCCAGCAGGACAGGAAACACTGAAGCTTTCTTT. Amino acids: CASRTGNTEAFF.

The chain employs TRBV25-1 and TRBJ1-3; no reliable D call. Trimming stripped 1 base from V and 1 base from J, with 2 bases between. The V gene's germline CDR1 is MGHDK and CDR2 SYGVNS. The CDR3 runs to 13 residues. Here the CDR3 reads CASSESSGNTIYF. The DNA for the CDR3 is TGTGCCAGCAGTGAATCGTCTGGAAACACCATATATTTT.

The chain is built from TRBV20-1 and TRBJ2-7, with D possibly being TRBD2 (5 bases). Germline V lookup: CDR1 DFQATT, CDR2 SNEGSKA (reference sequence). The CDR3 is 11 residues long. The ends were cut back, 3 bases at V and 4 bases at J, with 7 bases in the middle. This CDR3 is CSASTGYEQYF. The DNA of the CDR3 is TGCAGTGCTAGTACGGGATACGAGCAGTACTTC.

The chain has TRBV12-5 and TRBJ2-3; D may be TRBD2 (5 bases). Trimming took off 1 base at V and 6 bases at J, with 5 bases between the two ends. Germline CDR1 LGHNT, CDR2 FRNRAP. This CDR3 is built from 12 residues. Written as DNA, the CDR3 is TGTGCTAGTGGTTTGGGGGAGGATACGCAGTATTTT. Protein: CASGLGEDTQYF.

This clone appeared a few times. The CDR3 nucleotides are TGTGCCAGCAGCCGGGACAGGGAGCCCCAGCATTTT. It translates to CASSRDREPQHF. The chain joins TRBV7-9 to TRBJ1-5; TRBD1 matches at 9 bases. The V gene's germline CDR1 is SEHNR and CDR2 FQNEAQ (reference sequence). The CDR3 is 12 residues long. The ends lost 5 bases at V and 8 bases at J; junction bases unmatched: 1. Filled out from reference TRBV7-9 and TRBJ1-5, the complete variable domain reads DTGVSQNPRHKITKRGQNVTFRCDPISEHNRLYWYRQTLGQGPEFLTYFQNEAQLEKSRLLSDRFSAERPKGSFSTLEIQRTEQGDSAMYLCASSRDREPQHFGDGTRLSIL.

The CDR3 DNA sequence: TGTGCCAGCAGTCAGGGGACAACGGGGTCCGGGGAGCTGTTTTTT. Protein: CASSQGTTGSGELFF. V and J are TRBV6-6 and TRBJ2-2; tentative D call: TRBD1 (6 bases). CDR1 MNHNY and CDR2 SVGAGI come from the germline V gene (reference sequence). The CDR3 contains 15 residues. V was clipped by 5 bases and J by 6 bases, with 16 bases between them.

CDR3 in amino acids: CASSVTGTRDNEQFF. CDR3 nucleotides: TGTGCCAGCAGCGTAACTGGGACACGGGACAATGAGCAGTTCTTC. V and J are TRBV9 and TRBJ2-1; D is possibly TRBD1 (6 bases). The CDR3 totals 15 residues. CDR1 and CDR2 (germline): SGDLS, YYNGEE. The ends were cut back, 1 base at V and 5 bases at J, with 13 bases in the middle.

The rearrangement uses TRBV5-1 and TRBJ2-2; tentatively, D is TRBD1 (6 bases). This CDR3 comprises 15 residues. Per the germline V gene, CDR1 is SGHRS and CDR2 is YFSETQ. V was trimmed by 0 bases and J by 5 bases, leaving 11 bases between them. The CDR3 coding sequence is TGCGCCAGCAGCTTGGACGGACAGACTACCGGGGAGCTGTTTTTT. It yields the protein CASSLDGQTTGELFF. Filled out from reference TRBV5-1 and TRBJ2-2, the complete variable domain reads KAGVTQTPRYLIKTRGQQVTLSCSPISGHRSVSWYQQTPGQGLQFLFEYFSETQRNKGNFPGRFSGRQFSNSRSEMNVSTLELGDSALYLCASSLDGQTTGELFFGEGSRLTVL.

The CDR3 coding sequence is TGTGCCAGCAGTTTAACATCAGGTTGGACTGAAGCTTTCTTT. This encodes CASSLTSGWTEAFF. The chain carries TRBV27 and TRBJ1-1; D unresolved. This CDR3 spans 14 amino acids. The ends were cut back, 2 bases at V and 5 bases at J, with 12 bases in the middle. The germline V gene encodes CDR1 MNHEY and CDR2 SMNVEV (reference sequence).

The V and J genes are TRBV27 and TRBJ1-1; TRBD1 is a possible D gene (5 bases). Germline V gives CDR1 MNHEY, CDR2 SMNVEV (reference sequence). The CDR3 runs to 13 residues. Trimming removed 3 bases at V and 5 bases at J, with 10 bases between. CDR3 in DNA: TGTGCCAGCAGTTTCGGGGGTCGGACTGAAGCTTTCTTT. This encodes CASSFGGRTEAFF.

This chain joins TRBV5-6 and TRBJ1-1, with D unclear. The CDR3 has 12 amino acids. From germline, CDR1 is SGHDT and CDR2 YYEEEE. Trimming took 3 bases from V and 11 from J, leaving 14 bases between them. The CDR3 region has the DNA TGTGCCAGCAGCTGGGCGGGTGAGCGTGCTTTCTTT. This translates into CASSWAGERAFF.

The CDR3 here is CASSLMPASGNTIYF. Written as DNA, the CDR3 is TGTGCCAGCAGCCTCATGCCAGCCTCGGGGAACACCATATATTTT. J is TRBJ1-3 and V is TRBV9; D remains unclear. CDR3 length equals 15 residues. Germline lookup yields CDR1 SGDLS and CDR2 YYNGEE. Trimming left V 4 bases short and J 7 bases short, with 18 bases between.

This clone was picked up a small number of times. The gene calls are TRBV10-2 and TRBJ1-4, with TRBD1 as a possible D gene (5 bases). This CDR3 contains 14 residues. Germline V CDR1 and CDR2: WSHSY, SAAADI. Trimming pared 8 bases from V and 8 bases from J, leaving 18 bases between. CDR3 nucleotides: TGCGCCAGCGGTACTCCCCAGGGTGGGGAAAAACTGTTTTTT. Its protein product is CASGTPQGGEKLFF.

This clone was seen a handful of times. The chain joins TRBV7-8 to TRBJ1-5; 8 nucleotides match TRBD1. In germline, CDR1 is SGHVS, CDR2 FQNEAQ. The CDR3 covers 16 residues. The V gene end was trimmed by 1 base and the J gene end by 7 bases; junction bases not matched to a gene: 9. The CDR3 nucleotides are TGTGCCAGCAGCTTAGTAGGTCAGGGGGCAGGGCAGCCCCAGCATTTT. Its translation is CASSLVGQGAGQPQHF.

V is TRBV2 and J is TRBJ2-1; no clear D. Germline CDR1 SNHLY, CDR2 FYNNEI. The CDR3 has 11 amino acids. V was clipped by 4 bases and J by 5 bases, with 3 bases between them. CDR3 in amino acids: CASSVDNEQFF. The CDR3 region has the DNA TGTGCCAGCAGTGTAGACAATGAGCAGTTCTTC.

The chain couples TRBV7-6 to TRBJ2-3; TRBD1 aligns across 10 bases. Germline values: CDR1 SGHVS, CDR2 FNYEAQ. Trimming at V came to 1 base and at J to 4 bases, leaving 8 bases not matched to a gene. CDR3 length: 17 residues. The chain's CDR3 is CASSLGPGQGSADTQYF. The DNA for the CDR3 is TGTGCCAGCAGCTTAGGACCGGGACAGGGGTCAGCAGATACGCAGTATTTT.

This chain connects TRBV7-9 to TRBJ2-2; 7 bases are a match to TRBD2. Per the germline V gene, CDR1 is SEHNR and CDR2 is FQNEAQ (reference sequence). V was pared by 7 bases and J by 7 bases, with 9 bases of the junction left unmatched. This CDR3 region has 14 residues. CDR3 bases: TGTGCCAGCACCCCACTAGCGCCGAACGGGGAGCTGTTTTTT. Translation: CASTPLAPNGELFF.

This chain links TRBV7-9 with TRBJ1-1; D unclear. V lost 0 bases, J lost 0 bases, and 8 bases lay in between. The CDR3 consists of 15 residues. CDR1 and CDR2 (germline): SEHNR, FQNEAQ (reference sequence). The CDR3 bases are TGTGCCAGCAGCTTAGCGCGTCAGGTGAACACTGAAGCTTTCTTT. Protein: CASSLARQVNTEAFF.

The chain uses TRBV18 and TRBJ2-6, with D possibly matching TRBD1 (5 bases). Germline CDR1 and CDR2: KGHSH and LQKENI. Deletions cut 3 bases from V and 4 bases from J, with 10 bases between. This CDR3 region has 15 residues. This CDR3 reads CASSPTAPGANVLTF. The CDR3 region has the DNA TGTGCCAGCTCACCGACAGCCCCGGGGGCCAACGTCCTGACTTTC.

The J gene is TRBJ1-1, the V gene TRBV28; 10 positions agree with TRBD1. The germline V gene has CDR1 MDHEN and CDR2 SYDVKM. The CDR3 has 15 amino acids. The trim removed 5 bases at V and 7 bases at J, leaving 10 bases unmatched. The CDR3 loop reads CASSTGTGEIGEAFF. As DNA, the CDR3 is TGTGCCAGCAGTACCGGGACAGGGGAGATCGGTGAAGCTTTCTTT.